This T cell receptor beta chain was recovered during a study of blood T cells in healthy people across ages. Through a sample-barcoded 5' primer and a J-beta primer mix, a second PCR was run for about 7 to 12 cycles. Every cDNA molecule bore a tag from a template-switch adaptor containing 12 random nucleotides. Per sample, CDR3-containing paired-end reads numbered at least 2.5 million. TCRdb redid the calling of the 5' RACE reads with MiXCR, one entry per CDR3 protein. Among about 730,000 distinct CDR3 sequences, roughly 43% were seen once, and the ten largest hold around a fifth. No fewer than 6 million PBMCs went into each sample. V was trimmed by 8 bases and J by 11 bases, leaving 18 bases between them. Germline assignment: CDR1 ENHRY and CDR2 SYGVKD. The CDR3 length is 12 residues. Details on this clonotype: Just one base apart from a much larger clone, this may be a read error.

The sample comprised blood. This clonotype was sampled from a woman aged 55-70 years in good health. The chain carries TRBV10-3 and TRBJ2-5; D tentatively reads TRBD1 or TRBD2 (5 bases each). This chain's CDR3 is CAIGTGYNEQYF. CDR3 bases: TGTGCCATCGGGACGGGGTACAATGAGCAGTACTTC.